These T cell receptor beta chains were read from a single sample in a study of Graves' ophthalmopathy and Graves' hyperthyroidism. TCRdb reprocessed the multiplex PCR reads via MiXCR and lists one record per CDR3 protein. The sample gives roughly 600,000 distinct CDR3 sequences, roughly 39% of which show up once; about 4% is in the top ten. Sequenced sample: peripheral blood or thyroid tissue (not recorded which). Every receptor here comes from an adult man with Graves' hyperthyroidism. Each CDR3 is given with its conserved first and last residue. A D gene is named only where the DNA matches it firmly. The size entry is marked missing in some rows and otherwise reads once, few, many or a size class.

length: 16
J: TRBJ1-2
D: .
size: few
V: TRBV20-1
DNA: TGCAGTGCTAGAGATACCCTGGACAGTCAGGGACATGGCTACACCTTC
CDR3: CSARDTLDSQGHGYTF

length: 16
J: TRBJ2-2
D: .
size: many
V: TRBV15
DNA: TGTGCCACCAGCAGAGACGGGGTAGGACGGACCGGGGAGCTGTTTTTT
CDR3: CATSRDGVGRTGELFF

length: 12
J: TRBJ2-5
D: .
size: many
V: TRBV20-1
DNA: TGCAGTGCTAGAGCTATGCAAGAGACCCAGTACTTC
CDR3: CSARAMQETQYF

length: 13
J: TRBJ2-7
D: .
size: many
V: TRBV19
DNA: TGTGCCAGTTCCCGGGGATCCTCCTACGAGCAGTACTTC
CDR3: CASSRGSSYEQYF

length: 17
J: TRBJ1-6
D: TRBD1
size: .
V: TRBV30
DNA: TGTGCCTCGGACAGGGGCCGCCGAGGCTCCTATAATTCACCCCTCCACTTT
CDR3: CASDRGRRGSYNSPLHF

length: 16
J: TRBJ1-2
D: TRBD1
size: .
V: TRBV5-6
DNA: TGTGCCAGCAGCCGCGGTGCGACAGGGGGCAACTATGGCTACACCTTC
CDR3: CASSRGATGGNYGYTF

length: 13
J: TRBJ1-6
D: TRBD1
size: many
V: TRBV5-1
DNA: TGCGCCAGCAGGGACAGGGTGGGTTCACCCCTCCACTTT
CDR3: CASRDRVGSPLHF

length: 14
J: TRBJ2-7
D: .
size: many
V: TRBV7-9
DNA: TGTGCCAGCAGTACCTGGACTACGGGGGATGAGCAGTACTTC
CDR3: CASSTWTTGDEQYF

length: 17
J: TRBJ2-6
D: .
size: many
V: TRBV20-1
DNA: TGCAGTGCGAGTCGTGGGCAGCAGAGCTCTGGGGCCAACGTCCTGACTTTC
CDR3: CSASRGQQSSGANVLTF

length: 16
J: TRBJ1-6
D: .
size: many
V: TRBV5-8
DNA: TGTGCCAGCAGCGTCCGGGACACCGGATGGAATTCACCCCTCCACTTT
CDR3: CASSVRDTGWNSPLHF

length: 14
J: TRBJ1-1
D: TRBD1
size: many
V: TRBV12-3/TRBV12-4
DNA: TGTGCCAGCAGTCCTCACAGGGGGCGGGCTGAAGCTTTCTTT
CDR3: CASSPHRGRAEAFF

length: 15
J: TRBJ1-6
D: .
size: .
V: TRBV7-2
DNA: TGTGCCAGCAGCTTAGCGGAGAGGAGCAATCAGCCCCTCCACTTT
CDR3: CASSLAERSNQPLHF

length: 13
J: TRBJ1-4
D: .
size: many
V: TRBV12-3/TRBV12-4
DNA: TGTGCCAGCAGTACTCGTCCTAATGAAAAACTGTTTTTT
CDR3: CASSTRPNEKLFF

length: 15
J: TRBJ1-3
D: .
size: .
V: TRBV3-1
DNA: TGTGCCAGCAGCCAAGATAGTCTACGCGGAAACACCATATATTTT
CDR3: CASSQDSLRGNTIYF

length: 15
J: TRBJ2-3
D: TRBD2
size: .
V: TRBV7-9
DNA: TGCGCCAGCAGCATAGAGAGCGGGAGTACAGATACGCAGTATTTT
CDR3: CASSIESGSTDTQYF

length: 15
J: TRBJ1-2
D: TRBD1
size: .
V: TRBV20-1
DNA: TGCAGTGCTAGCCTTATTGACAGGGGGCAGGTTGGCTACACCTTC
CDR3: CSASLIDRGQVGYTF

length: 14
J: TRBJ1-3
D: .
size: many
V: TRBV29-1
DNA: TGCAGCGTTATTAAGGGGGTAACTGGAAACACCATATATTTT
CDR3: CSVIKGVTGNTIYF

length: 16
J: TRBJ1-6
D: .
size: .
V: TRBV7-9
DNA: TGTGCCAGCAATGGGGGAGGGGATTTATCTAATTCACCCCTCCACTTT
CDR3: CASNGGGDLSNSPLHF

length: 18
J: TRBJ2-6
D: .
size: many
V: TRBV10-3
DNA: TGTGCCATCAGTGAGTCGGACCTCAGGGCCTCTGGGGCCAACGTCCTGACTTTC
CDR3: CAISESDLRASGANVLTF

length: 14
J: TRBJ2-1
D: TRBD2
size: .
V: TRBV20-1
DNA: TGCAGTGCTAGAGTAGGGACTACTTACAATGAGCAGTTCTTC
CDR3: CSARVGTTYNEQFF

length: 13
J: TRBJ2-5
D: TRBD2
size: many
V: TRBV7-8
DNA: TGTGCCAGCAGCCCTAGCGGGGGAGAGACCCAGTACTTC
CDR3: CASSPSGGETQYF

length: 13
J: TRBJ2-7
D: TRBD2
size: .
V: TRBV10-3
DNA: TGTGCCATCAGACTAGCGGGCTCCTACGAGCAGTACTTC
CDR3: CAIRLAGSYEQYF

length: 14
J: TRBJ2-3
D: TRBD2
size: few
V: TRBV25-1
DNA: TGTGCCAGCAGTGACGTGTCTAGCGGTTCGACGCAGTATTTT
CDR3: CASSDVSSGSTQYF

length: 15
J: TRBJ2-1
D: TRBD2
size: .
V: TRBV4-1
DNA: TGCGCCAGCAGCCTTAGGACTAGCGGGTACAATGAGCAGTTCTTC
CDR3: CASSLRTSGYNEQFF

length: 17
J: TRBJ1-5
D: .
size: many
V: TRBV19
DNA: TGTGCCAGTAGCAATGACATGGGCGGGTATAGCAATCAGCCCCAGCATTTT
CDR3: CASSNDMGGYSNQPQHF

length: 16
J: TRBJ1-6
D: TRBD1
size: many
V: TRBV5-1
DNA: TGCGCCAGCAGCTCGTCCGGACAGGCGACTAATTCACCCCTCCACTTT
CDR3: CASSSSGQATNSPLHF

length: 13
J: TRBJ1-2
D: .
size: many
V: TRBV6-2/TRBV6-3
DNA: TGTGCCAGCACCAGATTGGCTAACTATGGCTACACCTTC
CDR3: CASTRLANYGYTF

length: 12
J: TRBJ2-7
D: .
size: once
V: TRBV5-1
DNA: TGCGCCAGCAGCTTGTTGCGACACGAGCAGTACTTC
CDR3: CASSLLRHEQYF

length: 15
J: TRBJ2-2
D: .
size: many
V: TRBV20-1
DNA: TGCAGTGCTAGAGATTGGGCATCGAACACCGGGGAGCTGTTTTTT
CDR3: CSARDWASNTGELFF

length: 14
J: TRBJ2-3
D: TRBD2
size: .
V: TRBV2
DNA: TGTGCCGGCATGGGACTAGCGGCTACAGATACGCAGTATTTT
CDR3: CAGMGLAATDTQYF

length: 17
J: TRBJ1-1
D: TRBD1
size: .
V: TRBV6-5
DNA: TGTGCCAGCATCCCCAGGGGGACTGGACAGACGAACACTGAAGCTTTCTTT
CDR3: CASIPRGTGQTNTEAFF

length: 15
J: TRBJ1-5
D: TRBD1
size: .
V: TRBV9
DNA: TGTGCCAGCACCCCGGGGACAGGGAATCACCAGCCCCAGCATTTT
CDR3: CASTPGTGNHQPQHF

length: 17
J: TRBJ1-1
D: TRBD1
size: .
V: TRBV7-6
DNA: TGTGCCAGCAGCCAAACGAGGGGGCTAATTAGGAACACTGAAGCTTTCTTT
CDR3: CASSQTRGLIRNTEAFF

length: 12
J: TRBJ2-5
D: .
size: few
V: TRBV12-3/TRBV12-4
DNA: TGTGCCAGCTCACCAAAACGGGAGACCCAGTACTTC
CDR3: CASSPKRETQYF

length: 14
J: TRBJ2-7
D: TRBD2
size: many
V: TRBV5-8
DNA: TGTGCCAGCAGCTTCGTGGGAGGGCCCTACGAGCAGTACTTC
CDR3: CASSFVGGPYEQYF

length: 15
J: TRBJ2-1
D: TRBD1
size: once
V: TRBV5-1
DNA: TGCGCCAGCAGCTCTATAGACAGGGACTACAATGAGCAGTTCTTC
CDR3: CASSSIDRDYNEQFF

length: 15
J: TRBJ1-4
D: .
size: few
V: TRBV5-1
DNA: TGCGCCAGCAGCTTGGCCAGGACCGGAGGTGAAAAACTGTTTTTT
CDR3: CASSLARTGGEKLFF

length: 13
J: TRBJ1-1
D: .
size: many
V: TRBV19
DNA: TGTGCCAGTAGCCCACGGGTGAACACTGAAGCTTTCTTT
CDR3: CASSPRVNTEAFF

length: 16
J: TRBJ1-4
D: TRBD1
size: .
V: TRBV5-5
DNA: TGCGCCAGCAGCTGGGGACAGGGAGCAACTAATGAAAAACTGTTTTTT
CDR3: CASSWGQGATNEKLFF

length: 14
J: TRBJ1-3
D: .
size: many
V: TRBV29-1
DNA: TGCAGCGTTGAAGAGACGGACTCTGGAAACACCATATATTTT
CDR3: CSVEETDSGNTIYF

length: 16
J: TRBJ1-1
D: TRBD1
size: .
V: TRBV6-5
DNA: TGTGCCAGCAGACACGACAGGGGGAGGGTAGACACTGAAGCTTTCTTT
CDR3: CASRHDRGRVDTEAFF

length: 14
J: TRBJ2-3
D: .
size: few
V: TRBV10-2
DNA: TGCGCCAGCAGCAAAGGGAGCGTAACAGATACGCAGTATTTT
CDR3: CASSKGSVTDTQYF

length: 14
J: TRBJ2-7
D: TRBD1
size: many
V: TRBV5-8
DNA: TGTGCCAGCAGCCTCGGGACAGGTAGATTAGAGCAGTACTTC
CDR3: CASSLGTGRLEQYF

length: 16
J: TRBJ1-2
D: TRBD1
size: .
V: TRBV12-3/TRBV12-4
DNA: TGTGCCAGCAGTTTTCTAAGCCAGGGGGCGCGTTATGGCTACACCTTC
CDR3: CASSFLSQGARYGYTF

length: 13
J: TRBJ1-5
D: .
size: .
V: TRBV29-1
DNA: TGCAGCGTAGAAGACAGATTCAATCAGCCCCAGCATTTT
CDR3: CSVEDRFNQPQHF

length: 14
J: TRBJ2-5
D: .
size: .
V: TRBV5-1
DNA: TGCGCCAGCAGTCCGGGACCGAACAATCAGCCCCAGTACTTC
CDR3: CASSPGPNNQPQYF

length: 17
J: TRBJ1-6
D: TRBD1
size: many
V: TRBV7-2
DNA: TGTGCCAGCAGCTTAACCAATAGTAGACAGGGGGCCTCACCCCTCCACTTT
CDR3: CASSLTNSRQGASPLHF

length: 13
J: TRBJ2-2
D: .
size: .
V: TRBV30
DNA: TGTGCCAGAAGGGACACTTACACCGGGGAGCTGTTTTTT
CDR3: CARRDTYTGELFF

length: 14
J: TRBJ2-7
D: .
size: once
V: TRBV19
DNA: TGTGCCAGTAGTAGGCAGGCGACCGCGAACGAGCAGTACTTC
CDR3: CASSRQATANEQYF

length: 14
J: TRBJ1-6
D: TRBD1
size: many
V: TRBV2
DNA: TGTGCCAGCAGGCCGGGACAGTATAATTCACCCCTCCACTTT
CDR3: CASRPGQYNSPLHF

length: 16
J: TRBJ2-3
D: .
size: once
V: TRBV19
DNA: TGTGCCAGTAGTCTCCGCCCTAGGTATAGCACAGATACGCAGTATTTT
CDR3: CASSLRPRYSTDTQYF

length: 14
J: TRBJ1-1
D: TRBD1
size: many
V: TRBV19
DNA: TGTGCCAGTAGCCCCGACAGGGGGCTCACTGAAGCTTTCTTT
CDR3: CASSPDRGLTEAFF